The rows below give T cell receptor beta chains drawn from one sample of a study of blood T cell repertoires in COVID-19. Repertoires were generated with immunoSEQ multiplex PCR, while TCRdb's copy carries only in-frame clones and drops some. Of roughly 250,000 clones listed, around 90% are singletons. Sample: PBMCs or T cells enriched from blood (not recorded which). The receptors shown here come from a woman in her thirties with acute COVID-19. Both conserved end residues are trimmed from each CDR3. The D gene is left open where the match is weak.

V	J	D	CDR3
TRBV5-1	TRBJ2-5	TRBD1	ASSLGQGGETQY
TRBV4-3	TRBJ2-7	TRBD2	ASSRAASGTYEQY
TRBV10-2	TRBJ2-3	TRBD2	ASTLSGGADTQY
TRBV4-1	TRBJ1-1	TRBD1	ASSQPWGQGANTEAF
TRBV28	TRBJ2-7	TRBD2	ASRPGTTSHEQY
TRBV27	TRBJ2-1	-	ASTGLGGASNEQF
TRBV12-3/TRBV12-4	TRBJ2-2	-	ASSSRGTGELF
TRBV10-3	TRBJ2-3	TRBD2	ATTSASGPDTQY
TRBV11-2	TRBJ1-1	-	ASSLAVRTEAF
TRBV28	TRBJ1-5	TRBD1	ASSGEVGTVNQPQH
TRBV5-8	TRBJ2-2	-	ASTPGALTGELF
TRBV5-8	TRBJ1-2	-	ASSFWDSSGYT
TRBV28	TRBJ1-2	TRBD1	ASSSGQGGGGYT
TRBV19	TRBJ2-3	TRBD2	ASSTEETSGRPPQDTQY
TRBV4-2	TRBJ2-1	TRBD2	ASSQDQASGTGNEQF
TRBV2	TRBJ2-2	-	ASSFTGWNTGELF
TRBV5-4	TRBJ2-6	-	AGGGGAGANVLT
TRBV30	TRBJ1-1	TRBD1	TAQQGAGDTEAF
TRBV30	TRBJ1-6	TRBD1	AWSVRSGGNSPLH
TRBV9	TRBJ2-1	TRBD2	ASRTSGRQTDEQF
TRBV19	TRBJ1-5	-	ASSSTKLGLGKFYQPQH
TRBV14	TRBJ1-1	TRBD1	ASSHRTGVTEAF
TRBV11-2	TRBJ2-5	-	ASSPFWGRAEQETQY
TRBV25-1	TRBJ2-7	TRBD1	ASTTGQGYEQY
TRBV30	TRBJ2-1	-	AWSTGGAYGEQF
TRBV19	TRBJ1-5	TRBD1	ASSSQGAGQPQH
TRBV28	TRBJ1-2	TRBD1	ASSFGGQGTVGYT
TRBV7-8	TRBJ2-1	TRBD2	ASSLVELAGTFPYNEQF
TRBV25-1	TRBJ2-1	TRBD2	ASSGGLAGNTLYNEQF
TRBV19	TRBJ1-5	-	ASTHRANQPQH
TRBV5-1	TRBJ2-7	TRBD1	ASSTGQTYEQY
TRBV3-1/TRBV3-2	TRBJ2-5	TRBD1	ASSPATGGSETQY
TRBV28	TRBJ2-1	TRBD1	ASSLNRGQLYSYNEQF
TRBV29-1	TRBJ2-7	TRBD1	SVLTGGEQY
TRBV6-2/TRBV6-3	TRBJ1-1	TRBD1	ASSLLGIDRQGTF
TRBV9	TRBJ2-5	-	ASSGLGGHETQY
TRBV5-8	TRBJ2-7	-	ASSLVPGAFRRQQY
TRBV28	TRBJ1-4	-	ASSPHLAGEKLF
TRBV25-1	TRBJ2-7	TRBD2	ASSHPGRENEQY
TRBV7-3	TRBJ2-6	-	ASSPQWGEPNVLT
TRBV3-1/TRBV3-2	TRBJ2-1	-	ASSLRRAPNEQF
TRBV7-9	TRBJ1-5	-	ASSFGQANQPQH
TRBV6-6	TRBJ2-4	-	ASIIADGRAKNIQY
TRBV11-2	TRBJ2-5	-	ASSLGGPWETQY
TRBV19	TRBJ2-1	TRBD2	ASSSGLAESSYNEQF
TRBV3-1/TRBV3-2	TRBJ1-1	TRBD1	ASSQSRGRGGV
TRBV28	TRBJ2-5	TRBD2	ASEQAGALETQY
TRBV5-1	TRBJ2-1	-	ASSLGFIYNEQF
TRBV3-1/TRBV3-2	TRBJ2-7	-	AMMEILSMQY
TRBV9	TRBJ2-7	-	ASSVGGVASDEQY
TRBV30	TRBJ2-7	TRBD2	AWNDGGAYEQY
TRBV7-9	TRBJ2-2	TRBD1	ASSSGTGGKTNTGELF
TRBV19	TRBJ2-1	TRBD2	ASSPAAASGRTYNEQF
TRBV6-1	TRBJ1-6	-	ASSERRANSPLH
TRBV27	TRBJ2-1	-	ASSPWETGNNEQF
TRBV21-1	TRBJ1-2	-	ASSNWTGRIFLAGYT
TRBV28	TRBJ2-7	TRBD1	ASRDGTGGAYEQY
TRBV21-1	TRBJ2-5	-	ASSKAGSYQETQY
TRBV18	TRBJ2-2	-	ASSLASPGELF